The rows below give T cell receptor beta chains drawn from one sample of a study of human T cells and chemical hapten exposure. A single record per CDR3 protein comes from TCRdb applying MiXCR to the RACE reads. The table records a few hundred thousand distinct CDR3 sequences, around 5% of them present only once. The sample here was whole blood, taken in connection with sensitization to the hapten diphenylcyclopropenone (DPC). Receptors originate from a woman aged 18-29 years with alopecia areata. Some clones in this sample may be carry-over from other donors' samples. Both conserved end residues are part of each CDR3. The D gene is left open where the match is weak. A row's size may be missing; if present it is once, few, many or a size class.

NA	TRBV3-1	TRBJ1-1	few	TGTGCCAGCAGCCGAGAGTCTGAAGCTTTCTTT	CASSRESEAFF
NA	TRBV20-1	TRBJ2-3	few	TGCAGTGCTAGTGCGACAGATACGCAGTATTTT	CSASATDTQYF
TRBD1	TRBV5-5	TRBJ2-6	few	TGTGCCAGCAGCTTTGAGCCGGGACAGCCAAGGCGCTGGGCCAACGTCCTGACTTTC	CASSFEPGQPRRWANVLTF
TRBD1	TRBV6-6	TRBJ2-2	many	TGTGCCAGCAGTTACAAGGGACAGGGCATCAACACCGGGGAGCTGTTTTTT	CASSYKGQGINTGELFF
NA	TRBV7-9	TRBJ2-1	NA	TGTGCCAGCAGCACCGGGGTCTATGAGCAGTTCTTC	CASSTGVYEQFF
TRBD2	TRBV18	TRBJ2-7	NA	TGTGCCAGCTCACCAGGGGGAGCGGGGGCGAACGAGCAGTACTTC	CASSPGGAGANEQYF
NA	TRBV2	TRBJ1-2	few	TGTGCCAGCAGTGAAAATGGACAGCCGGGCTATGGCTACACCTTC	CASSENGQPGYGYTF
NA	TRBV6-1	TRBJ1-1	many	TGTGCCAGCACCCCCCCACGTGGAGCTTTCTTT	CASTPPRGAFF
NA	TRBV7-9	TRBJ2-3	many	TGTGCCAGCAGCTTAGCGTTGCCAGATACGCAGTATTTT	CASSLALPDTQYF
NA	TRBV7-9	TRBJ2-5	NA	TGTGCCAGCAGCACCGTTGGAGGGGGTTTAGAGACCCAGTACTTC	CASSTVGGGLETQYF
NA	TRBV5-1	TRBJ2-7	NA	TGCGCCAGTAGTATGGCAGACAGAACATACGAGCAGTACTTC	CASSMADRTYEQYF
NA	TRBV18	TRBJ1-5	few	TGTGCCAGCTCGTGGGGTTCTCAGGGGAGCAATCAGCCCCAGCATTTT	CASSWGSQGSNQPQHF
NA	TRBV12-3/TRBV12-4	TRBJ2-7	few	TGTGCCAGCACCCCACAGGGGAGGGACGAGCAGTACTTC	CASTPQGRDEQYF
NA	TRBV9	TRBJ1-5	few	TGTGCCAGCAGCGTAGGCAGCCTCAATCAGCCCCAGCATTTT	CASSVGSLNQPQHF
TRBD1	TRBV2	TRBJ1-1	NA	TGTGCCACGGGACAGGGCCGGCCGATAGGGGTAGCTTTCTTT	CATGQGRPIGVAFF
TRBD1	TRBV7-6	TRBJ1-6	few	TGTGCCAGCAGCTCCCTTCCACCGGGACAGGGTAATTCACCCCTCCACTTT	CASSSLPPGQGNSPLHF
NA	TRBV6-2/TRBV6-3	TRBJ2-1	NA	TGTGCCAGCACCCACCCAGGATTTACCTACAATGAGCAGTTCTTC	CASTHPGFTYNEQFF
TRBD2	TRBV4-2	TRBJ2-1	NA	TGTGCCAGCAGCCCACACGGACTAGCGGGGAGGAATGAGCAGTTCTTC	CASSPHGLAGRNEQFF
NA	TRBV2	TRBJ1-1	NA	TGTGCCAGCAGTTATGCCGCTGAAGCTTTCTTT	CASSYAAEAFF
TRBD1	TRBV7-9	TRBJ2-3	many	TGTGCCAGCAGCTTCGGACAGGGGGGCACAGATACGCAGTATTTT	CASSFGQGGTDTQYF
TRBD2	TRBV4-2	TRBJ2-3	NA	TGTGCCAGCAGCCAAGAGGGACTAGCTTATGGCACAGATACGCAGTATTTT	CASSQEGLAYGTDTQYF
NA	TRBV10-3	TRBJ2-1	NA	TGTGCCACCAACCCAGGGTTGAGCTCCTACAATGAGCAGTTCTTC	CATNPGLSSYNEQFF
NA	TRBV10-3	TRBJ2-5	many	TGTGCCACTTCGGATCGAGTTGTAGAGACCCAGTACTTC	CATSDRVVETQYF
TRBD2	TRBV29-1	TRBJ2-4	many	TGCAGCGTTGGTGCCGGGACTAGTCCAGGCATTCAGTACTTC	CSVGAGTSPGIQYF
TRBD2	TRBV7-2	TRBJ2-3	few	TGTGCCAGCAGCTTTGGGACTAGCGGGGGAGGAGATACGCAGTATTTT	CASSFGTSGGGDTQYF
NA	TRBV7-9	TRBJ2-5	many	TGTGCCAGCAGAAGAGGGAGTCAAGAGACCCAGTACTTC	CASRRGSQETQYF
TRBD1	TRBV27	TRBJ1-2	few	TGTGCCAGCAGTGGTCCGACAGGGGGCGGCTACACCTTC	CASSGPTGGGYTF
TRBD1	TRBV7-2	TRBJ1-3	few	TGTGCCAGCAGCCTCAGGGGGCTATCTGGAAACACCATATATTTT	CASSLRGLSGNTIYF
TRBD1	TRBV6-6	TRBJ1-4	NA	TGTGCCAGCAGGCCGACAGGGAATAATGAAAAACTGTTTTTT	CASRPTGNNEKLFF
TRBD1	TRBV5-1	TRBJ1-1	few	TGCGCCAGCAGCCCTGGACAGGCCGGGGGCACTGAAGCTTTCTTT	CASSPGQAGGTEAFF